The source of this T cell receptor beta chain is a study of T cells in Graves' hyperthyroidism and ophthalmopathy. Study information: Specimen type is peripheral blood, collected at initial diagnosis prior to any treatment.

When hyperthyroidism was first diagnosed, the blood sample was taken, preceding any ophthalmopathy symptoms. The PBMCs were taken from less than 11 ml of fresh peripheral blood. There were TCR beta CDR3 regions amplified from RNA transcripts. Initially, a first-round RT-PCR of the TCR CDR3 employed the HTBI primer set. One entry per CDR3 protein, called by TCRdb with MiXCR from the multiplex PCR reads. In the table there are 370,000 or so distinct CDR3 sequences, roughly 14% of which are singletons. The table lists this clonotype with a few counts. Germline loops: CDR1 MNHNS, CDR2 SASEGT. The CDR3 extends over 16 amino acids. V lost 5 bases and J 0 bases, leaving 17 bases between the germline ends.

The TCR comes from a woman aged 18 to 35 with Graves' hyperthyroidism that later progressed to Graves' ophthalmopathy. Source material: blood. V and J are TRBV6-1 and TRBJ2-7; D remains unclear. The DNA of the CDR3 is TGTGCCAGCAGTCCCCTGTCGGCGTTGAGCTCCTACGAGCAGTACTTC. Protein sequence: CASSPLSALSSYEQYF.